This section outlines one TCR beta chain sequence together with its context. The CDR3 is made up of 12 amino acids. Between the trimmed V and J ends, which lost 6 bases and 0 bases, there was a span of 5 bases. CDR1 and CDR2 (germline): MNHEY, SVGAGI. Methods used by the authors: Amplification of reference gene primers provided the estimated nucleated cell counts. Some clones are missing from TCRdb's copy, which holds only in-frame ones; the method was immunoSEQ multiplex PCR. That table supplies the V and J calls and clone size; D and trimming were determined from the DNA. The sample has around 76,000 clones; under 95% are singletons. The sample belongs to a study of blood T cell repertoires in COVID-19. About the study: Samples of COVID-19 (acute and convalescent) were obtained from the United States, Italy and Spain. In each case, the material was cDNA or gDNA derived from T cells, B-cell-depleted T cells, or PBMCs.

This TCR was recovered from a human donor in a cohort sampled during active COVID-19. Sequencing was carried out using peripheral blood. The chain couples TRBV6-5 to TRBJ1-2; no clear D. In DNA form, the CDR3 reads TGTGCCAGCAGGAGGGCTAACTATGGCTACACCTTC. Translation: CASRRANYGYTF.